The rows below give T cell receptor beta chains drawn from one sample of a study of shared clonotypes between healthy human individuals. The table came from immunoSEQ multiplex PCR; TCRdb's copy has only in-frame clones and leaves some out. Among about 2,500,000 clones listed, around nine tenths were seen once. The sequenced sample consisted of naive CD4+ T cells sorted from blood. The receptors stem from a man aged 18 to 29 in good health. CDR3s include the opening cysteine and the closing phenylalanine or tryptophan. Fields, in order: clone size, J gene, V gene, CDR3 length, CDR3 protein. Clone size, where shown, is once, few, many, or a class for clones that have expanded.

clone_size: NA; j_call: TRBJ2-3; v_call: TRBV2; cdr3_length: 13; cdr3_aa: CASRDRETDTQYF
clone_size: once; j_call: TRBJ2-1; v_call: TRBV29-1; cdr3_length: 14; cdr3_aa: CSVARGTDYNEQFF
clone_size: NA; j_call: TRBJ2-7; v_call: TRBV30; cdr3_length: 14; cdr3_aa: CAWSVSDYFYEQYF
clone_size: NA; j_call: TRBJ2-7; v_call: TRBV6-5; cdr3_length: 13; cdr3_aa: CASSYQTGSEQYF
clone_size: NA; j_call: TRBJ2-1; v_call: TRBV28; cdr3_length: 14; cdr3_aa: CASSQGGIYNEQFF
clone_size: NA; j_call: TRBJ2-7; v_call: TRBV7-2; cdr3_length: 16; cdr3_aa: CASSLTGTSVSYEQYF
clone_size: NA; j_call: TRBJ2-1; v_call: TRBV5-4; cdr3_length: 14; cdr3_aa: CASSLTSGGNEQFF
clone_size: NA; j_call: TRBJ2-5; v_call: TRBV6-4; cdr3_length: 14; cdr3_aa: CASSDERSLETQYF
clone_size: NA; j_call: TRBJ1-4; v_call: TRBV7-8; cdr3_length: 12; cdr3_aa: CASSSIGEKLFF
clone_size: NA; j_call: TRBJ1-3; v_call: TRBV6-5; cdr3_length: 14; cdr3_aa: CASSLTGSGNTIYF
clone_size: NA; j_call: TRBJ2-3; v_call: TRBV18; cdr3_length: 17; cdr3_aa: CASSPPRGYTSTDTQYF
clone_size: NA; j_call: TRBJ1-1; v_call: TRBV9; cdr3_length: 16; cdr3_aa: CASSNGAVGLGTEAFF
clone_size: NA; j_call: TRBJ2-1; v_call: TRBV7-9; cdr3_length: 16; cdr3_aa: CASSPYPGTAYNEQFF
clone_size: NA; j_call: TRBJ2-3; v_call: TRBV15; cdr3_length: 16; cdr3_aa: CATSPGGYMITDTQYF
clone_size: NA; j_call: TRBJ2-3; v_call: TRBV5-1; cdr3_length: 13; cdr3_aa: CASSPTSTDTQYF
clone_size: NA; j_call: TRBJ1-2; v_call: TRBV5-6; cdr3_length: 15; cdr3_aa: CASSIRDRVLYGYTF
clone_size: NA; j_call: TRBJ2-3; v_call: TRBV7-2; cdr3_length: 13; cdr3_aa: CASSPQRTDTQYF
clone_size: NA; j_call: TRBJ1-2; v_call: TRBV7-2; cdr3_length: 13; cdr3_aa: CASSLKQRGGYTF
clone_size: NA; j_call: TRBJ2-2; v_call: TRBV2; cdr3_length: 13; cdr3_aa: CASQGQPTGELFF
clone_size: NA; j_call: TRBJ2-5; v_call: TRBV19; cdr3_length: 15; cdr3_aa: CASSRGPGSQETQYF
clone_size: NA; j_call: TRBJ2-7; v_call: TRBV27; cdr3_length: 17; cdr3_aa: CASSLFYFGGGNLEQYF
clone_size: NA; j_call: TRBJ1-6; v_call: TRBV6-5; cdr3_length: 15; cdr3_aa: CASSPRPPNHSPLHF
clone_size: NA; j_call: TRBJ1-1; v_call: TRBV6-5; cdr3_length: 13; cdr3_aa: CASKQIGNTEAFF
clone_size: NA; j_call: TRBJ2-3; v_call: TRBV10-3; cdr3_length: 13; cdr3_aa: CAIREGLPDTQYF
clone_size: NA; j_call: TRBJ2-7; v_call: TRBV14; cdr3_length: 19; cdr3_aa: CASSQELVVWAGGSHEQYF
clone_size: NA; j_call: TRBJ2-7; v_call: TRBV5-1; cdr3_length: 14; cdr3_aa: CASSPDGPSYEQYF
clone_size: NA; j_call: TRBJ2-2; v_call: TRBV30; cdr3_length: 14; cdr3_aa: CAWSVRAGSGELFF